This T cell receptor (beta chain) stems from a study of cytomegalovirus exposure and HLA in healthy donors. Whole-study results and caveats: Earlier analysis looked at TCR beta V segments, and most were productive about 87% or about 30% of the time.

The CDR3 has 15 amino acids. Germline CDR1 reads SGHRS; CDR2 reads YFSETQ. Trimming removed 2 bases at V and 0 bases at J, with 8 bases between. Use of 60 Vbeta and 13 Jbeta primers characterized the PCR. Clones were read by immunoSEQ multiplex PCR, and TCRdb kept only the in-frame ones, dropping some. The sample shows about 130,000 clones, 80% of them seen only once. This clone was found a few times. The antigen remains unidentified. Specimen: PBMCs. The TCR sequence derives from a man aged 35 to 55 in good health and CMV-seronegative. V gene TRBV5-1 combines with J gene TRBJ1-4, with a tentative D call TRBD1 (6 bases). In DNA form, the CDR3 reads TGCGCCAGCAGCTTCACAGGGTCAACTAATGAAAAACTGTTTTTT. Its protein is CASSFTGSTNEKLFF.